The sequence of this T cell receptor beta chain was determined in a study of blood T cells in healthy people across ages. The authors ran a second PCR of about 7 to 11 cycles using a sample-barcoded 5' primer and a J-beta primer mix. TCRdb itself ran the 5' RACE reads through MiXCR, one entry per CDR3 protein. Seen here are around 800,000 distinct CDR3 sequences, approximately 55% observed once, and the top ten hold roughly two fifths. About this clonotype: Its specificity is unknown.

Study results and limitations: Among T cells, TCR beta diversity per million cells dropped roughly linearly as age rose.

Germline CDR1 and CDR2: MGHDK and SYGVNS. V was cut by 4 bases and J by 0 bases, with 7 bases left in between. The CDR3 length is 14 residues. The chain couples TRBV25-1 to TRBJ1-5; D uncertain. The source is an elderly man in good health. The sequencing sample was made of blood. The CDR3 nucleotides are TGTGCCAGCAGTGCATTTTATAGCAATCAGCCCCAGCATTTT. It translates to CASSAFYSNQPQHF.